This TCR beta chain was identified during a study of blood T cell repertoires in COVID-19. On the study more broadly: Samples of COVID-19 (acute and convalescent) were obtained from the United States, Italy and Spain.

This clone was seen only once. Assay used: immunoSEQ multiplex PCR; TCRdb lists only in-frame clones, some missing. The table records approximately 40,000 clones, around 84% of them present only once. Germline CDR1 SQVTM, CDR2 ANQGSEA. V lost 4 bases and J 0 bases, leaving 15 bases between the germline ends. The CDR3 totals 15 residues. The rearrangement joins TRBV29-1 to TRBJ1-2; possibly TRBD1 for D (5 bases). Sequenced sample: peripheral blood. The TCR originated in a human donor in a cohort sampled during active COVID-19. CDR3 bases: TGCAGCGTTGCTGGGGCCACGACAGCTAACTATGGCTACACCTTC. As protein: CSVAGATTANYGYTF.